This entry concerns a single T cell receptor (beta chain). Its antigen is still unknown. The entry originates in a study of vaccination effects on CD4 cells after COVID-19. In the ViraFEST assay, antigen-specific CD4+ clonotypes were identified by expansion after peptide-pool stimulation. Scientists isolated CD4+ T cells after a roughly nine-day culture period ended. All participants had two doses of either the BNT162b2 or mRNA-1273 vaccine. The germline CDR1 and CDR2 sequences are SGHTA and FQGTGA. The CDR3 contains 15 residues. The V and J ends lost 2 bases and 3 bases, in that order; junction bases with no gene match: 4. The table came from immunoSEQ multiplex PCR; TCRdb's copy has only in-frame clones and leaves some out. Altogether around 24,000 clones are present, about three quarters being singletons, with the ten largest covering about 24%.

The sequencing used CD4+ T cells from PBMCs cultured with HCoV-NL63 spike peptides, collected after COVID-19 vaccination. The source is a human donor who received a COVID-19 vaccine. This chain connects TRBV7-3 to TRBJ1-1, with TRBD1 matching over 9 bases. The CDR3 DNA sequence: TGTGCCAGCAGCTTAGTGGGACAGGGTTACACTGAAGCTTTCTTT. Its translation is CASSLVGQGYTEAFF.